The 24 T cell receptor beta chains given below trace back to one sample, sequenced in a study of CD4+ T cells in melanoma. Assay: immunoSEQ multiplex PCR; the TCRdb copy retains only in-frame clones and omits some. Among approximately 110,000 clones, approximately 92% were seen once, and the ten largest hold around 3%. Sample: peripheral blood. The receptors derive from a human donor with melanoma.

This sequence joins TRBV21-1 and TRBJ2-1; the table assigns TRBD2, which was not confirmed against the DNA. TRBV21-1 is shown as a pseudogene. This CDR3 spans 14 amino acids. CDR3 in amino acids: CASTLSKAGGGQFF. The CDR3 coding sequence is TGTGCCAGCACCCTATCCAAAGCGGGAGGGGGGCAGTTCTTC.

The V gene is TRBV5-6, the J gene TRBJ2-1; no reliable D call. CDR3 length equals 13 residues. V lost 0 bases and J 12 bases, leaving 13 bases between the germline ends. The germline V gene encodes CDR1 SGHDT and CDR2 YYEEEE. CDR3 nucleotides: TGTGCCAGCAGCTTGGGTTCGAGGTTTGTGCAGTTCTTC. Translation gives CASSLGSRFVQFF. Together with reference TRBV5-6 and TRBJ2-1, the CDR3 gives the full variable domain: DAGVTQSPTHLIKTRGQQVTLRCSPKSGHDTVSWYQQALGQGPQFIFQYYEEEERQRGNFPDRFSGHQFPNYSSELNVNALLLGDSALYLCASSLGSRFVQFFGPGTRLTVL.

The rearrangement joins TRBV4-2 to TRBJ1-1; no clear D. CDR3 size: 16 residues. V gave up 0 bases and J gave up 3 bases, with 14 bases separating them. Germline-derived CDR1 and CDR2 are LGHNA and YNFKEQ. In DNA, the CDR3 is TGTGCCAGCAGCCAAGAGTACCAAACAAGGCACACTGAAGCTTTCTTT. Amino acid sequence: CASSQEYQTRHTEAFF.

The chain carries TRBV29-1 and TRBJ1-3; 8 nucleotides match TRBD1. The J segment lost 3 bases and the V segment lost 4 bases, leaving 26 bases of the junction unmatched. CDR3 length: 21 amino acids. Germline CDR1 and CDR2: SQVTM and ANQGSEA. The CDR3 loop is CSVVGQVYPGASPHRGNTIYF. The CDR3 DNA sequence: TGCAGCGTTGTGGGACAGGTCTACCCGGGTGCATCTCCCCATCGTGGAAACACCATATATTTT.

V usage is TRBV5-1 and J usage is TRBJ1-1, with D unclear. CDR3 length: 14 residues. Deletions cut 0 bases from V and 3 bases from J, with 9 bases between. CDR1 SGHRS and CDR2 YFSETQ come from the germline V gene. The CDR3 is CASSLVFGDTEAFF. CDR3 bases: TGCGCCAGCAGCTTGGTCTTTGGAGACACTGAAGCTTTCTTT. Complete variable domain (other parts from reference TRBV5-1 and TRBJ1-1): KAGVTQTPRYLIKTRGQQVTLSCSPISGHRSVSWYQQTPGQGLQFLFEYFSETQRNKGNFPGRFSGRQFSNSRSEMNVSTLELGDSALYLCASSLVFGDTEAFFGQGTRLTVV.

The chain employs TRBV7-2 and TRBJ1-5; TRBD1 is a possible D gene (5 bases). Trimming shortened V by 2 bases and J by 5 bases, and 13 bases separated the two germline ends. The germline V gene encodes CDR1 SGHTA and CDR2 FQGNSA. The length of the CDR3 is 15 residues. The CDR3 DNA reads TGTGCCAGCAGCTTACGGCGGGGCGAGTATCAGCCCCAGCATTTT. Its protein is CASSLRRGEYQPQHF.

V and J are TRBV4-3 and TRBJ2-5, with D maybe TRBD2 (7 bases). V lost 0 bases, J lost 5 bases, and 19 bases lay in between. This CDR3 comprises 17 residues. CDR1 and CDR2 from the germline V gene are LGHNA and YSLEER. DNA of the CDR3: TGCGCCAGCAGCCAAGAGATTGGGGGGGCGGGTATGGAGACCCAGTACTTC. It yields the protein CASSQEIGGAGMETQYF.

The rearrangement uses TRBV5-1 and TRBJ2-7, with 8 bases identical to TRBD2. The CDR3 contains 15 residues. Per germline, CDR1 SGHRS and CDR2 YFSETQ. Unmatched junction bases numbered 9, after V lost 5 bases and J lost 2 bases. CDR3 in amino acids: CASRTGGGNPYEQYF. The CDR3 DNA follows: TGCGCCAGCAGAACGGGGGGGGGTAACCCCTACGAGCAGTACTTC.

This sequence joins TRBV5-1 and TRBJ2-1; no clear D. CDR1 is SGHRS and CDR2 is YFSETQ in the germline V gene. This CDR3 has 13 residues. V gave up 0 bases and J gave up 9 bases, with 10 bases separating them. The CDR3: CASSLGTSGEQFF. CDR3 DNA sequence: TGCGCCAGCAGCTTGGGAACCTCGGGTGAGCAGTTCTTC.

This chain uses TRBV5-5 with TRBJ2-7; 10 nucleotides match TRBD2. The CDR3 sequence is 12 residues long. The J segment lost 5 bases and the V segment lost 7 bases, leaving 3 bases of the junction unmatched. Germline V gene data show CDR1 as SGHKS and CDR2 as YYEKEE (reference sequence). The CDR3 loop is CASRLAGDEQYF. The CDR3 nucleotides read TGTGCCAGCCGGCTAGCGGGAGACGAGCAGTACTTC.

This chain uses TRBV11-2 with TRBJ2-7, with 8 nucleotides matching TRBD1. This CDR3 has 12 residues. The V and J ends lost 5 bases and 12 bases, in that order; junction bases with no gene match: 9. Looked up from germline, CDR1 is SGHAT and CDR2 is FQNNGV. CDR3 sequence reads: CASSPSSGTGYF. CDR3 in DNA: TGTGCCAGCAGCCCATCTTCCGGGACAGGGTACTTC. Together with reference TRBV11-2 and TRBJ2-7, the CDR3 gives the full variable domain: EAGVAQSPRYKIIEKRQSVAFWCNPISGHATLYWYQQILGQGPKLLIQFQNNGVVDDSQLPKDRFSAERLKGVDSTLKIQPAKLEDSAVYLCASSPSSGTGYFGPGTRLTVT.

The CDR3 protein is CASSYSRDRVDEQYF. The CDR3 DNA sequence: TGTGCCAGCAGTTACTCGAGAGACAGGGTAGACGAGCAGTACTTC. The chain carries TRBV6-6 and TRBJ2-7, with 7 bases lining up with TRBD1. From germline, CDR1 is MNHNY and CDR2 SVGAGI (reference sequence). CDR3 length equals 15 residues. V dropped 0 bases and J dropped 5; count of bases not matched to a gene: 7.

The rearrangement joins TRBV5-5 to TRBJ2-1; 9 nucleotides agree with TRBD2. Germline CDR1 reads SGHKS; CDR2 reads YYEKEE (reference sequence). This CDR3 region has 16 residues. V shed 0 bases and J 4 bases; nucleotides not matched to a gene: 5. CDR3 coding DNA: TGTGCCAGCAGCTTGGCCTGGGCGGGAGGGTACAATGAGCAGTTCTTC. Protein product: CASSLAWAGGYNEQFF.

The chain joins TRBV21-1 to TRBJ2-7. TRBV21-1 is flagged as a pseudogene. The CDR3 loop spans 10 amino acids. In nucleotides, the CDR3 is TGTGCCAGCAGCAAAGTCGAGCAGTACTTC. Translation gives CASSKVEQYF.

The chain is built from TRBV7-2 and TRBJ2-1; D is uncertain. The CDR3 totals 14 residues. The V gene lost 3 bases and the J gene lost 0 bases, with 6 bases spanning the gap. Germline V gives CDR1 SGHTA, CDR2 FQGNSA. CDR3 residues: CASSFNPSYNEQFF. The CDR3 DNA is TGTGCCAGCAGCTTCAACCCCTCCTACAATGAGCAGTTCTTC.

The gene calls are TRBV7-3 and TRBJ1-6, with D uncertain. CDR1 and CDR2 from the germline V gene are SGHTA and FQGTGA. V was shortened by 4 bases and J by 10 bases, with 8 bases between the two germline ends. This CDR3 has 12 residues. The CDR3 region is CASSSGVSPLHF. The CDR3 DNA sequence: TGTGCCAGCAGCTCGGGAGTATCACCCCTCCACTTT. The full variable domain, rest sourced from reference TRBV7-3 and TRBJ1-6, is GAGVSQTPSNKVTEKGKYVELRCDPISGHTALYWYRQSLGQGPEFLIYFQGTGAADDSGLPNDRFFAVRPEGSVSTLKIQRTERGDSAVYLCASSSGVSPLHFGNGTRLTVT.

V and J are TRBV7-9 and TRBJ2-5; D call uncertain. The CDR3 is 13 amino acids. Germline V gene data show CDR1 as SEHNR and CDR2 as FQNEAQ (reference sequence). Trimming cost V 1 base and J 1 base, with 4 bases left between them. CDR3 in DNA: TGTGCCAGCAGCTTAGTGGGCCAAGAGACCCAGTACTTC. As protein: CASSLVGQETQYF.

CDR3 nucleotide sequence: TGTGCCAGCAGCTTGCAAGGGACCAAGAGCGACGAGCAGTACTTC. Translated, it gives CASSLQGTKSDEQYF. The V gene is TRBV13, the J gene TRBJ2-7, with D perhaps being TRBD1 or TRBD2 (5 bases each). Looked up from germline, CDR1 is PRHDT and CDR2 is FYEKMQ (reference sequence). The CDR3 runs to 15 residues. Trimming took 3 bases from V and 5 from J, leaving 17 bases between them.

The chain carries TRBV7-2 and TRBJ1-2; the D gene is possibly TRBD1 (5 bases). Deletions cut 4 bases from V and 3 bases from J, with 12 bases between. The CDR3 has 14 amino acids. Per germline, CDR1 SGHTA and CDR2 FQGNSA. The CDR3 spells CASSSDWGDYGYTF. The DNA for the CDR3 is TGTGCCAGCAGCTCCGACTGGGGGGACTATGGCTACACCTTC.

The chain has TRBV19 and TRBJ2-5; 10 nucleotides match TRBD1. Germline V lookup: CDR1 LNHDA, CDR2 SQIVND (reference sequence). The V and J ends lost 9 bases and 5 bases, in that order; junction bases with no gene match: 12. The CDR3 is 15 amino acids. CDR3 sequence reads: CASSQKGQGVETQYF. The CDR3 DNA is TGTGCCAGCAGTCAGAAAGGACAGGGGGTTGAGACCCAGTACTTC.

The V call is TRBV7-9, the J call TRBJ1-4, with D possibly TRBD1 on 6 matching bases. V lost 5 bases and J 5 bases, leaving 15 bases between the germline ends. Germline V gives CDR1 SEHNR, CDR2 FQNEAQ (reference sequence). The CDR3 spans 15 residues. CDR3 loop: CASSPRQAENEKLFF. The CDR3, as DNA: TGTGCCAGCAGCCCTCGACAGGCCGAAAATGAAAAACTGTTTTTT.

This sequence joins TRBV27 and TRBJ2-5; 13 bases are a match to TRBD2. V gave up 6 bases and J gave up 4 bases; unmatched junction bases: 2. CDR3 length equals 14 residues. Germline V gives CDR1 MNHEY, CDR2 SMNVEV (reference sequence). The CDR3 DNA reads TGTGCCAGCAGCGGACTAGCGGGGGCAGAGACCCAGTACTTC. Its protein is CASSGLAGAETQYF.

The chain combines TRBV6-5 with TRBJ2-3; D call uncertain. With 5 bases removed from V and 0 bases from J, the gap between germline ends came to 9 bases. Germline V gene data show CDR1 as MNHEY and CDR2 as SVGAGI. This CDR3 spans 14 amino acids. In DNA, the CDR3 is TGTGCCAGCAGTCCCCTTTCCAGCACAGATACGCAGTATTTT. Protein sequence: CASSPLSSTDTQYF.

Written as DNA, the CDR3 is TGTGCCAGCAGCGTAGAAGGTATTTCGAGCTATGGCTACACCTTC. This translates into CASSVEGISSYGYTF. The chain uses TRBV9 and TRBJ1-2; D not certain. The V gene's germline CDR1 is SGDLS and CDR2 YYNGEE. V was pared by 0 bases and J by 4 bases, with 13 bases between. This CDR3 is 15 amino acids long.